This TCR beta chain derives from a study of T cells in tuberculosis. The method was immunoSEQ multiplex PCR; TCRdb's version includes in-frame clones alone and lacks a portion of them. The table has about 10,000 clones, approximately 94% seen once; the top ten hold roughly 13%. CDR3 size: 15 residues. V was clipped by 2 bases and J by 5 bases, with 15 bases between them. Germline values: CDR1 SNHLY, CDR2 FYNNEI. This clone was seen just once. Sequenced material: PBMCs. The rearrangement links TRBV2 to TRBJ1-1; tentative D call: TRBD1 (6 bases). The sequence came from an adult with tuberculosis. The chain's CDR3 is CASSEYGGVGTEAFF. The CDR3 DNA is TGTGCCAGCAGTGAATATGGGGGCGTTGGGACTGAAGCTTTCTTT.